Each of the 15 T cell receptor beta chains below was sequenced from the same sample in a study of T cells after yellow fever vaccination. TCRdb independently ran MiXCR on the 5' RACE reads; one entry per CDR3 protein. Here the sample spans 250,000 or so distinct CDR3 sequences, over 6.5% being singletons. The specimen comprised CD4+ T cells sorted from PBMCs, sampled on the day of the yellow fever booster vaccination. The receptors stem from a man aged 25 to 40 who received the YFV17D yellow fever vaccine.

This clonotype was seen repeatedly, ten times or more. The gene calls are TRBV11-2 and TRBJ2-4; D ambiguous. There are 12 residues in the CDR3. With 7 bases removed from V and 7 bases from J, the gap between germline ends came to 11 bases. CDR1 is SGHAT and CDR2 is FQNNGV in the germline V gene. As DNA, the CDR3 is TGTGCCAGCACCTCCAGCCGGAACATTCAGTACTTC. Protein sequence: CASTSSRNIQYF.

Turning to this clonotype: A much bigger clone sits one base away, suggesting this may be a read error. This chain uses TRBV15 with TRBJ2-3, with 13 bases identical to TRBD2. The CDR3 consists of 16 residues. Germline-derived CDR1 and CDR2 are LNHNV and YYDKDF (reference sequence). The CDR3 is CAASRGLAGATDTQYF. The CDR3 DNA reads as TGTGCCGCCAGCAGAGGACTAGCGGGAGCAACAGATACGCAGTATTTT. The variable domain in full, completed from reference TRBV15 and TRBJ2-3, reads DAMVIQNPRYQVTQFGKPVTLSCSQTLNHNVMYWYQQKSSQAPKLLFHYYDKDFNNEADTPDNFQSRRPNTSFCFLDIRSPGLGDTAMYLCAASRGLAGATDTQYFGPGTRLTVL.

This clonotype was observed many times. V usage is TRBV10-1 and J usage is TRBJ2-5, with no clear D. V dropped 0 bases and J dropped 5 bases, with 4 bases sitting between them. CDR1 is WNHNN and CDR2 is SYGVQD in the germline V gene (reference sequence). This CDR3 comprises 12 residues. The CDR3, as DNA: TGCGCCAGCAGTGAGTCCGGGGAGACCCAGTACTTC. It yields the protein CASSESGETQYF.

The V and J genes are TRBV29-1 and TRBJ2-7; a possible D gene is TRBD2 (6 bases). The V end was cut by 4 bases, the J end by 4 bases, with 11 bases between. There are 12 residues in the CDR3. CDR1 is SQVTM and CDR2 is ANQGSEA in the germline V gene. For the CDR3, the DNA is TGCAGCGTTGGGGGGGTAGGATACGAGCAGTACTTC. Amino acid sequence: CSVGGVGYEQYF.

The DNA for the CDR3 is TGTGCCAGCAGCAGGGCCGAGGGCTACACCTTC. Protein product: CASSRAEGYTF. The gene calls are TRBV12-3 or TRBV12-4 and TRBJ1-2; D perhaps matches TRBD1 (5 bases). Trimming shortened V by 6 bases and J by 8 bases, and 10 bases separated the two germline ends. The CDR3 has 11 amino acids.

This chain links TRBV4-2 with TRBJ2-3; TRBD2 is a possible D gene (6 bases). Germline CDR1 is LGHNA and CDR2 is YNFKEQ. The CDR3 covers 15 residues. Trimming took off 0 bases at V and 5 bases at J, with 12 bases between the two ends. The CDR3 DNA reads as TGTGCCAGCAGCCAAGATAAAGGGCGGGGAGATACGCAGTATTTT. It is translated as CASSQDKGRGDTQYF.

This clonotype was detected many times. This chain links TRBV5-5 with TRBJ2-1; D perhaps matches TRBD2 (6 bases). The germline V gene encodes CDR1 SGHKS and CDR2 YYEKEE (reference sequence). CDR3 size: 16 residues. V was shortened by 0 bases and J by 3 bases, with 13 bases between the two germline ends. This chain's CDR3 is CASSLAGLAVYNEQFF. The CDR3 nucleotides are TGTGCCAGCAGCTTGGCCGGGTTAGCGGTCTACAATGAGCAGTTCTTC.

At least ten counts were recorded for this clonotype. The rearrangement joins TRBV7-8 to TRBJ2-1, with D unclear. The CDR3 totals 15 residues. Germline V CDR1 and CDR2: SGHVS, FQNEAQ. V was cut by 1 base and J by 3 bases, with 10 bases left in between. For the CDR3, the DNA is TGTGCCAGCAGCTTAGGACCCGCAATCTACAATGAGCAGTTCTTC. Amino acid sequence: CASSLGPAIYNEQFF.

The chain couples TRBV19 to TRBJ2-2; tentative D call: TRBD2 (5 bases). V lost 4 bases and J lost 0, with 18 bases in between. The CDR3 loop spans 18 amino acids. Germline-derived CDR1 and CDR2 are LNHDA and SQIVND (reference sequence). CDR3 in amino acids: CASSRPGWGGANTGELFF. For the CDR3, the DNA is TGTGCCAGTAGTAGACCGGGATGGGGTGGCGCGAACACCGGGGAGCTGTTTTTT.

The chain recombines TRBV18 with TRBJ1-1; D is unclear. Trimming took off 0 bases at V and 3 bases at J, with 8 bases between the two ends. There are 14 residues in the CDR3. Germline CDR1 reads KGHSH; CDR2 reads LQKENI. The DNA of the CDR3 is TGTGCCAGCTCACCACCGGGCGGATACACTGAAGCTTTCTTT. Its protein is CASSPPGGYTEAFF.

This sequence joins TRBV3-1 and TRBJ2-2; TRBD1 might be the D (5 bases). Per germline, CDR1 LGHDT and CDR2 YNNKEL (reference sequence). The CDR3 runs 17 residues. Trimming pared 11 bases from V and 0 bases from J, leaving 22 bases between. This chain's CDR3 is CACTHFLTDPNTGELFF. The CDR3 nucleotides read TGTGCCTGCACCCACTTCTTGACAGATCCGAACACCGGGGAGCTGTTTTTT. Full variable domain (rest looked up from reference TRBV3-1 and TRBJ2-2): DTAVSQTPKYLVTQMGNDKSIKCEQNLGHDTMYWYKQDSKKFLKIMFSYNNKELIINETVPNRFSPKSPDKAHLNLHINSLELGDSAVYFCACTHFLTDPNTGELFFGEGSRLTVL.

There are a few counts of this clonotype. The chain uses TRBV12-5 and TRBJ2-1; a possible D gene is TRBD1 (6 bases). The CDR3 is 14 amino acids. V lost 1 base, J lost 8 bases, and 12 bases lay in between. Germline lookup yields CDR1 LGHNT and CDR2 FRNRAP. The CDR3 spells CASGLAPQGYEQFF. DNA of the CDR3: TGTGCTAGTGGTTTGGCCCCACAGGGCTATGAGCAGTTCTTC.

The chain joins TRBV7-8 to TRBJ2-5, with D tentatively TRBD2 (5 bases). V lost 4 bases to trimming and J lost 0 bases, with 12 bases between them. The germline gives CDR1 SGHVS, CDR2 FQNEAQ. CDR3 length equals 15 residues. CDR3 region: CASSSRRGYQETQYF. The DNA of the CDR3 is TGTGCCAGCAGCTCCCGGAGAGGGTACCAAGAGACCCAGTACTTC. Full variable domain (rest looked up from reference TRBV7-8 and TRBJ2-5): GAGVSQSPRYKVAKRGQDVALRCDPISGHVSLFWYQQALGQGPEFLTYFQNEAQLDKSGLPSDRFFAERPEGSVSTLKIQRTQQEDSAVYLCASSSRRGYQETQYFGPGTRLLVL.

The V gene is TRBV14, the J gene TRBJ1-4, with no clear D. V was trimmed by 0 bases and J by 2 bases, leaving 16 bases between them. Germline assignment: CDR1 SGHDN and CDR2 FVKESK. This CDR3 contains 18 residues. CDR3 nucleotide sequence: TGTGCCAGCAGCCAAGATGAAAAAGGGTACTCGACTAATGAAAAACTGTTTTTT. This encodes CASSQDEKGYSTNEKLFF.

In this sample, this clonotype turned up a few times. J is TRBJ2-1 and V is TRBV15; TRBD1 matches 8 bases. V lost 4 bases and J lost 2; bases outside the gene matches: 4. CDR3 length equals 15 residues. CDR1 is LNHNV, CDR2 YYDKDF, per germline (reference sequence). The DNA of the CDR3 is TGTGCCACCAGCACGACAGGGGTTCCCTACAATGAGCAGTTCTTC. Translation: CATSTTGVPYNEQFF.